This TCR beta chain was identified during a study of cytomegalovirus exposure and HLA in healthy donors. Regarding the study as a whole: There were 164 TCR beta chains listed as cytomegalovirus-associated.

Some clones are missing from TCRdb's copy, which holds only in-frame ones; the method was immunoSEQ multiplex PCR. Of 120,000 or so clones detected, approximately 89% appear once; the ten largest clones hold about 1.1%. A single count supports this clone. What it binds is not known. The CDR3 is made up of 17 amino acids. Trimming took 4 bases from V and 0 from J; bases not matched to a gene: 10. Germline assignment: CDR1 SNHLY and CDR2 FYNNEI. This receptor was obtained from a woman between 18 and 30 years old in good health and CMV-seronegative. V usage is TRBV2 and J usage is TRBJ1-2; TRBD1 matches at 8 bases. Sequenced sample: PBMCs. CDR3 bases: TGTGCCAGCAGTGCCCCTGGACAGGGTAGCGCTAACTATGGCTACACCTTC. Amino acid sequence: CASSAPGQGSANYGYTF.